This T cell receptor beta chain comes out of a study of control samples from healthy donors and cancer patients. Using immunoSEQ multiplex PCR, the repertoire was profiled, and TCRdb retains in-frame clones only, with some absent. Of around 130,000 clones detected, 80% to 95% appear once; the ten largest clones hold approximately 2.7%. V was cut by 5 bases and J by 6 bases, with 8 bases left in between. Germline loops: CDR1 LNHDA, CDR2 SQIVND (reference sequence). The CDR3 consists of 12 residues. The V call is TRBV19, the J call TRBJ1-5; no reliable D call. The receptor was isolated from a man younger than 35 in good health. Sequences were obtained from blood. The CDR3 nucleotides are TGTGCCAGTAGTCCAGGAACTCAGCCCCAGCATTTT. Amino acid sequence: CASSPGTQPQHF.